This is a list of T cell receptor beta chains from one sample in a study of graft-versus-host responses after intestinal transplantation. This table comes from immunoSEQ multiplex PCR, and its TCRdb copy is limited to in-frame clones, with some not included. The table shows approximately 100,000 clones, with more than 75% occurring only once. The material was PBMCs, obtained 255 days after intestinal transplant. The receptors were sampled from a human patient who received an intestinal transplant, so some T cells may come from the graft donor. The conserved cysteine and the conserved F or W are not part of the CDR3 here. Clone size is shown for a subset of rows, as once, few, many or a class of expanded clone.

>TRBJ2-5|TRBV5-1|few
ASSIQRGPQETQY
>TRBJ1-1|TRBV11-3|.
ASSLEGGHGEAF
>TRBJ2-2|TRBV5-4|.
ASSLARINTGELF
>TRBJ2-2|TRBV2|.
ASSEQDTGELF
>TRBJ2-3|TRBV5-1|.
ASSLMGLTDTQY
>TRBJ2-7|TRBV5-1|.
ASSTTSSPGHEQY
>TRBJ2-1|TRBV19|.
ASRTTGGPQDSEQF
>TRBJ1-6|TRBV27|.
ASSLGAGNSPLH
>TRBJ2-1|TRBV7-3|.
ASSLSPIGAGDNEQF
>TRBJ1-4|TRBV4-2|.
ASKGDGTNEKLF
>TRBJ2-1|TRBV4-1|.
ASSQVRSGGADEQF
>TRBJ1-5|TRBV11-2|.
ASSPGARQPQH
>TRBJ2-1|TRBV6-1|few
ASSVEVAGADEQF
>TRBJ1-5|TRBV4-1|.
ASSPGVWGGINQPQH
>TRBJ2-3|TRBV7-2|.
ASSSTDFFTDTQY
>TRBJ1-2|TRBV6-1|.
ASSGGIGVGYT
>TRBJ2-1|TRBV19|.
ASSMVWDNEQF
>TRBJ2-5|TRBV9|.
ASSSRTGEGTQY
>TRBJ2-2|TRBV11-2|.
ASSSNTYNTGELF
>TRBJ1-1|TRBV4-1|.
ASSQDNTEAF
>TRBJ2-7|TRBV7-2|.
ASSSDLREQY
>TRBJ1-1|TRBV6-1|.
ASRPTRLGTEAF
>TRBJ2-7|TRBV5-1|.
ASSLVSGDFPYEQY
>TRBJ2-2|TRBV7-3|.
ASSPGDRDTGELF
>TRBJ2-1|TRBV7-8|.
ASSPDLFEQF
>TRBJ1-1|TRBV4-2|once
ASTPGGAGLLGTEAF
>TRBJ2-3|TRBV4-1|.
ASSQGLVGRKDTQY
>TRBJ1-5|TRBV15|.
ATSRRPGNGQPQH
>TRBJ1-3|TRBV5-4|few
ASSLGTAGYSGNTIY
>TRBJ2-3|TRBV7-3|few
ASSLGTSGGALSTDTQY
>TRBJ2-7|TRBV5-6|.
ASSLVPGEYYEQY
>TRBJ2-2|TRBV11-2|.
ASSARQGAGELF
>TRBJ1-1|TRBV19|.
ASSMGHMNTEAF
>TRBJ1-2|TRBV6-4|.
ASSDNYGYT
>TRBJ2-3|TRBV28|.
ASSFSGRADTQY
>TRBJ2-1|TRBV7-9|.
ASSSLAGAPPFSYNEQF
>TRBJ1-1|TRBV29-1|.
SATTGAEAF
>TRBJ2-1|TRBV7-9|once
ASSFERGGEVEQF
>TRBJ2-3|TRBV1|.
TSSQVRGTSGRGSDTQY
>TRBJ2-3|TRBV5-1|.
ASSLGNTDTQY
>TRBJ1-6|TRBV6-5|.
ASSPKQENSPLH
>TRBJ1-1|TRBV29-1|.
SVGGGDTGTEAF
>TRBJ1-2|TRBV5-1|.
ASSLPGQGAPSSNYGYT
>TRBJ1-1|TRBV9|.
ASSVEEGTGAF
>TRBJ1-2|TRBV5-4|.
ASSLESTLANYGYT
>TRBJ1-2|TRBV13|.
ASSLALPDPGYT
>TRBJ1-4|TRBV18|once
ASSPPGQGIEKLF
>TRBJ1-3|TRBV9|few
ASSGGGRGNTIY
>TRBJ1-1|TRBV7-6|.
ASSLRSGHTEAF
>TRBJ2-1|TRBV30|.
AWSFLNEQF
>TRBJ1-1|TRBV19|.
ASTLGRAGYTMNTEAF
>TRBJ1-6|TRBV5-1|.
ASSLGQENSPLH
>TRBJ1-5|TRBV19|.
ASSIDLEQGPNQPQH